This note documents a single T cell receptor (beta chain) sequence. Germline CDR1 is SQVTM and CDR2 is ANQGSEA. V lost 1 base to trimming and J lost 7 bases, with 8 bases between them. CDR3 length equals 12 residues. This entry comes from a study of technical replicates of blood from a few donors. The method was immunoSEQ multiplex PCR; TCRdb's version includes in-frame clones alone and lacks a portion of them. The data contain tens of thousands of clones, around 88% of them singletons. What was sequenced was PBMCs. This chain links TRBV29-1 with TRBJ2-1; D remains unclear. The TCR sequence derives from a human donor in good health. Some clones in this sample may be carry-over from other donors' samples. CDR3 residues: CSVEGATNEQFF. CDR3 sequence (DNA): TGCAGCGTTGAAGGTGCGACAAATGAGCAGTTCTTC.